This T cell receptor beta chain was recorded in a study of shared clonotypes between healthy human individuals. The CDR3 is 13 amino acids. V dropped 3 bases and J dropped 4 bases, with 9 bases sitting between them. Looked up from germline, CDR1 is SEHNR and CDR2 is FQNEAQ (reference sequence). For this clone: Other DNA sequences in this sample translate to the same CDR3.

The assay was immunoSEQ multiplex PCR, and TCRdb's table has in-frame clones only and misses some. The sample holds fewer than 2.5 million clones; 90% to 95% are singletons and the top ten take 0.36%. This chain joins TRBV7-9 and TRBJ1-1; maybe TRBD1 (5 bases). This receptor was taken from a man aged 18 to 30 in good health. Some clones in this sample may be carry-over from other donors' samples. Sequenced material: naive CD4+ T cells from PBMCs. Sample subset: CD45RA+ positively selected. In DNA form, the CDR3 reads TGTGCCAGCAGCTTCCAGGGTGGCACTGAAGCTTTCTTT. It is translated as CASSFQGGTEAFF.